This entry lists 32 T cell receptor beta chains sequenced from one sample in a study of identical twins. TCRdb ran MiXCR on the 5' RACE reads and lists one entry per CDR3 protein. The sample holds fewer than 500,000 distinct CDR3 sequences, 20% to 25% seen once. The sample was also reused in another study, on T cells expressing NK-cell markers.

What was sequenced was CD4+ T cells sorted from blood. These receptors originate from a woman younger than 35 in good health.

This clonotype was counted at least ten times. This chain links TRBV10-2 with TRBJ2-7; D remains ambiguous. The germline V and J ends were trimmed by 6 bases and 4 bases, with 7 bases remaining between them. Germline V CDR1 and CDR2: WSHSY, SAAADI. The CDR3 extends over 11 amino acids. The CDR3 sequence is CASSVSYEQYF. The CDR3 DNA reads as TGCGCCAGCAGCGTATCTTACGAGCAGTACTTC.

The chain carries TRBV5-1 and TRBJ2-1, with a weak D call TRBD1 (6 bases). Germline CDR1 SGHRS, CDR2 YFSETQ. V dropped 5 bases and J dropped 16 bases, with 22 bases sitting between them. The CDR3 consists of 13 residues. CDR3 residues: CASRGGVRTERFF. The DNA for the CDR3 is TGCGCCAGCAGAGGGGGAGTGAGAACTGAGCGTTTCTTC.

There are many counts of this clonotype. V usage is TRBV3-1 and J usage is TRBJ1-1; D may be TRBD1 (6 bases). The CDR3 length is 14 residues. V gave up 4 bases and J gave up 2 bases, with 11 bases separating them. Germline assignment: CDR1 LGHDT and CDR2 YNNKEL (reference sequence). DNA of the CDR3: TGTGCCAGCAGCCGACGGACAGTAAACACTGAAGCTTTCTTT. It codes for CASSRRTVNTEAFF.

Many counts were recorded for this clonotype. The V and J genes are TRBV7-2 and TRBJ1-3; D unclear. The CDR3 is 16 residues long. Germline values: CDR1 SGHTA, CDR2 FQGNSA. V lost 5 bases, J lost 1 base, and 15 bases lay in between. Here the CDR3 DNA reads TGTGCCAGCAGCAACCAAGGGTCAGGTTCTGGAAACACCATATATTTT. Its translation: CASSNQGSGSGNTIYF.

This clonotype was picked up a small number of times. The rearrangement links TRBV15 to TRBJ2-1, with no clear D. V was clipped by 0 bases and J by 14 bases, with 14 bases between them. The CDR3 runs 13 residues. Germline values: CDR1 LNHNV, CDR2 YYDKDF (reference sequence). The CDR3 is CATSRDRFSWKFF. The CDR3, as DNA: TGTGCCACCAGCAGAGATCGCTTTAGCTGGAAGTTCTTC.

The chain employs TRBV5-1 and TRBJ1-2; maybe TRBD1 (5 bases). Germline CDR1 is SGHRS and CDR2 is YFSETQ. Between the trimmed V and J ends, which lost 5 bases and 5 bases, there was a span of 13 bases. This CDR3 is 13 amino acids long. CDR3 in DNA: TGCGCCAGCAGGGAGGGACCCCAATATGGCTACACCTTC. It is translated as CASREGPQYGYTF.

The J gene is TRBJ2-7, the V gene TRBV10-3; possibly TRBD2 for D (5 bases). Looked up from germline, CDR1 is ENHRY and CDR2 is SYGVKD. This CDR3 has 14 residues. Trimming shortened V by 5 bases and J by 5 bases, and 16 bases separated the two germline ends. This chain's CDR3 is CAISTRTGFHEQYF. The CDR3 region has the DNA TGTGCCATCAGTACTAGGACCGGGTTCCACGAGCAGTACTTC.

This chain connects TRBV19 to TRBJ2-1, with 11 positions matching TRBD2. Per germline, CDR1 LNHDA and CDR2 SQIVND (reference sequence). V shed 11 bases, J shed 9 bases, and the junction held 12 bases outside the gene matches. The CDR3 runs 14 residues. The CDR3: CAVSSGLAVPEQFF. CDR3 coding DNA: TGTGCCGTTAGTTCGGGACTAGCGGTCCCTGAGCAGTTCTTC. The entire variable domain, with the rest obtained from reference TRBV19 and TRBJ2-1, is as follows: DGGITQSPKYLFRKEGQNVTLSCEQNLNHDAMYWYRQDPGQGLRLIYYSQIVNDFQKGDIAEGYSVSREKKESFPLTVTSAQKNPTAFYLCAVSSGLAVPEQFFGPGTRLTVL.

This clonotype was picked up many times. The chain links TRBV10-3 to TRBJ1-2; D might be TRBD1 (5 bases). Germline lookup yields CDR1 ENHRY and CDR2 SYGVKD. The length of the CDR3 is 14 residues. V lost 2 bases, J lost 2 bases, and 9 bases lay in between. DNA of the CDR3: TGTGCCATCAGTGAGAAGGGACTGAACTATGGCTACACCTTC. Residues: CAISEKGLNYGYTF.

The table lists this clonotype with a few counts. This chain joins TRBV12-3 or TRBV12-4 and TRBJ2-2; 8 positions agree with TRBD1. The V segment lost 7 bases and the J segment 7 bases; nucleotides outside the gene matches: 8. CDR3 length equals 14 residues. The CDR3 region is CASKRQGRDGELFF. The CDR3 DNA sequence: TGTGCCAGCAAGAGACAGGGGAGAGACGGGGAGCTGTTTTTT.

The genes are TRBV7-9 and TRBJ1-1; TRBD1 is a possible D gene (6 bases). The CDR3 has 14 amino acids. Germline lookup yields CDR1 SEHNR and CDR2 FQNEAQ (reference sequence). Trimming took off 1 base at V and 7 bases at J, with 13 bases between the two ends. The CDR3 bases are TGTGCCAGCAGCTTAGATCAGGGGCAGGGTGAAGCTTTCTTT. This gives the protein CASSLDQGQGEAFF.

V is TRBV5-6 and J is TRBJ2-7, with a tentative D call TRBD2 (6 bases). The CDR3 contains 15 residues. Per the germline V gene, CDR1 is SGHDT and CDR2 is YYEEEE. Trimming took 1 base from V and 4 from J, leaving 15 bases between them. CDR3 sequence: CASSLMSSRGYEQYF. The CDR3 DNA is TGTGCCAGCAGCTTGATGAGTAGCCGGGGGTACGAGCAGTACTTC.

CDR3 DNA sequence: TGCGCCAGCAGCTTTGTTAGCGGGGGGGGGACCTACAATGAGCAGTTCTTC. Its translation is CASSFVSGGGTYNEQFF. The rearrangement links TRBV5-1 to TRBJ2-1, with TRBD2 identical over 11 bases. Germline CDR1 and CDR2: SGHRS and YFSETQ. The CDR3 is 17 amino acids. J was trimmed by 2 bases and V by 2 bases; bases with no gene match: 6.

The CDR3 sequence is CSAGGEGPRTEAFF. The CDR3 coding sequence is TGCAGTGCTGGGGGCGAGGGCCCCCGGACTGAAGCTTTCTTT. The rearrangement joins TRBV20-1 to TRBJ1-1; possibly TRBD1 for D (6 bases). The V end was cut by 5 bases, the J end by 5 bases, with 18 bases between. This CDR3 contains 14 residues. Germline CDR1 is DFQATT and CDR2 is SNEGSKA (reference sequence).

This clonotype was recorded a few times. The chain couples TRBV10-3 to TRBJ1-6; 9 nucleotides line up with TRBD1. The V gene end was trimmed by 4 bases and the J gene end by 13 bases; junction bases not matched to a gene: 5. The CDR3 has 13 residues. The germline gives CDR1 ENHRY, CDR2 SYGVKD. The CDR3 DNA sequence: TGTGCCATCAGTGGCCCCGGGACAGGGCCCCTCCACTTT. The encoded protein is CAISGPGTGPLHF.

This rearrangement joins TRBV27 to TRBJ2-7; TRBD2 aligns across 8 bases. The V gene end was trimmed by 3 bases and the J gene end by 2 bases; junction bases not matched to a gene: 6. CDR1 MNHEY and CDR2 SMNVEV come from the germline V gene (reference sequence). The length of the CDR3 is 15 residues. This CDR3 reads CASSFSSSGPYEQYF. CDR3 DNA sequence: TGTGCCAGCAGTTTTTCGTCTAGCGGGCCCTACGAGCAGTACTTC.

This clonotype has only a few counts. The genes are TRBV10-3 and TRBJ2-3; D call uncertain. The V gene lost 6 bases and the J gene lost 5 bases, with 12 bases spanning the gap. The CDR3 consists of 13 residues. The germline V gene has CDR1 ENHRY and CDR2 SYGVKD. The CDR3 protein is CAIRNTVGDTQYF. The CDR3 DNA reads TGTGCCATCAGAAATACGGTAGGAGATACGCAGTATTTT.

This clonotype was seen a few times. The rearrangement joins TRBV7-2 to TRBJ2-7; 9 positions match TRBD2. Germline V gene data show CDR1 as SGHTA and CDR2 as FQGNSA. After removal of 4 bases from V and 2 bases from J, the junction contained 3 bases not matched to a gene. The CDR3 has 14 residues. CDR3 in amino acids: CASSSTSGTYEQYF. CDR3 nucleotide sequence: TGTGCCAGCAGCTCGACTAGCGGTACCTACGAGCAGTACTTC.

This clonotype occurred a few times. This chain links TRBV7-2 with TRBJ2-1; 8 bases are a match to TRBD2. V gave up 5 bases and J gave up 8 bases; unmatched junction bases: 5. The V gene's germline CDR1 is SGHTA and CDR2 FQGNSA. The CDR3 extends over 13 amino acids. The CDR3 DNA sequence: TGTGCCAGCAGCCTCGGGGGGGCCGATGAGCAGTTCTTC. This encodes CASSLGGADEQFF.

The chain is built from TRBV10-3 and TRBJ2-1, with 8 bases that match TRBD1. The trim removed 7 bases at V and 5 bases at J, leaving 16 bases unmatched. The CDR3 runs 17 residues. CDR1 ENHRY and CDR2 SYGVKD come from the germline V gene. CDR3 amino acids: CAITVKIPGTGNNEQFF. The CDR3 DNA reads TGTGCCATCACAGTCAAGATCCCCGGGACAGGAAACAATGAGCAGTTCTTC.

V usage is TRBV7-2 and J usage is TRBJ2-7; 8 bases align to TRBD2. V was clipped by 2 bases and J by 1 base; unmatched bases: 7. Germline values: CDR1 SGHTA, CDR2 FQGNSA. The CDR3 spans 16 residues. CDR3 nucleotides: TGTGCCAGCAGCTTAAAAGCGGGAGCACGTTCCTACGAGCAGTACTTC. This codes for CASSLKAGARSYEQYF.

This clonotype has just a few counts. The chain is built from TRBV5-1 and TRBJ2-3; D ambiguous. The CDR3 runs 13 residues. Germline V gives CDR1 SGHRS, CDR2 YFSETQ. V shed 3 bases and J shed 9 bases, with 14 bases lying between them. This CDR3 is CASSWWGTRTQYF. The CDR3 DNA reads TGCGCCAGCAGCTGGTGGGGTACGAGAACGCAGTATTTT.

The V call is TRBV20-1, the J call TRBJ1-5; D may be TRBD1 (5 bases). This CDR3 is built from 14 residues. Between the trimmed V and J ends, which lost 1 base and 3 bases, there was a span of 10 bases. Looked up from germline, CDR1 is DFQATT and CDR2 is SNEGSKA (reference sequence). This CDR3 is CSARGDRFNQPQHF. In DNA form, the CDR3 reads TGCAGTGCTAGAGGCGACAGATTCAATCAGCCCCAGCATTTT.

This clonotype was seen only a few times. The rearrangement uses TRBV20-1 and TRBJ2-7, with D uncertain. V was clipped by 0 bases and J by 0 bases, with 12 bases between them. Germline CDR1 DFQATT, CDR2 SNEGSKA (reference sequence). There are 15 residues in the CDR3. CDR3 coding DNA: TGCAGTGCTAGAGATAGGCGCCTAAGCTCCTACGAGCAGTACTTC. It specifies CSARDRRLSSYEQYF.

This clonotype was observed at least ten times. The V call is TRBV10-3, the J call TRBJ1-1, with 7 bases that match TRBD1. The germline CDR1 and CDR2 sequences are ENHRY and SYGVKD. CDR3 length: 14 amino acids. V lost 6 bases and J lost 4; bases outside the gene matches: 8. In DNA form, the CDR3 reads TGTGCCATCAGACAGGGGAGAGGAGGCACTGAAGCTTTCTTT. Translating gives CAIRQGRGGTEAFF.

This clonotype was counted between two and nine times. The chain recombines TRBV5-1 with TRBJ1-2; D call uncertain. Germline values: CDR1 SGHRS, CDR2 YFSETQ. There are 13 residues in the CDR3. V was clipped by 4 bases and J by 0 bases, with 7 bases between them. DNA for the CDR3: TGCGCCAGCAGCGCCAACACTAACTATGGCTACACCTTC. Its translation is CASSANTNYGYTF.

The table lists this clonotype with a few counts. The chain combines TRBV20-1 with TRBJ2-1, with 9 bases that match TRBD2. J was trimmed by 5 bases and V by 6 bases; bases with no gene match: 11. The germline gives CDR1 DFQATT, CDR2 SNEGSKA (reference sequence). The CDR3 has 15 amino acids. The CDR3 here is CSAIPPLAGHNEQFF. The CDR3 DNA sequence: TGCAGTGCCATTCCGCCCCTAGCGGGGCACAATGAGCAGTTCTTC.

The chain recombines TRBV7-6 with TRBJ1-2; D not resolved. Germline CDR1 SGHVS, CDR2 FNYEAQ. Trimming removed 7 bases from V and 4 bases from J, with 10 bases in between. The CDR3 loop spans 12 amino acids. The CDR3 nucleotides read TGTGCCAGCACCCTTCCGGGCTATGGCTACACCTTC. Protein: CASTLPGYGYTF.

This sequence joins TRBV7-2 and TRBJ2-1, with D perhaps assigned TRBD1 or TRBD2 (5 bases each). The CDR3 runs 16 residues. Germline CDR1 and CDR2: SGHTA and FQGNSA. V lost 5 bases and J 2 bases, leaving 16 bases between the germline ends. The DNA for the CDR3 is TGTGCCAGCAGCGAAGGGGAGTCTGGGGCCTACAATGAGCAGTTCTTC. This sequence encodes CASSEGESGAYNEQFF.

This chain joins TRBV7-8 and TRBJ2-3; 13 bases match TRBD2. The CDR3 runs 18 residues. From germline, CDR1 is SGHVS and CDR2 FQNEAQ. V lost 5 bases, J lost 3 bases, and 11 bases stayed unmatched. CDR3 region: CASSNPRTSGSTTDTQYF. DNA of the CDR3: TGTGCCAGCAGCAACCCGAGGACTAGCGGGAGCACTACAGATACGCAGTATTTT.

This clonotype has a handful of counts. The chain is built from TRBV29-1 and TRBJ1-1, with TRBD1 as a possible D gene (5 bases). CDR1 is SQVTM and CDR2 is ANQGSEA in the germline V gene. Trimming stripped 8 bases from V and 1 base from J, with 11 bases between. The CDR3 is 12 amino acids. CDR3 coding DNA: TGCAGCATGGGGCGGGGGAACACTGAAGCTTTCTTT. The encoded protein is CSMGRGNTEAFF. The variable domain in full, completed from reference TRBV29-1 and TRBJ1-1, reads SAVISQKPSRDICQRGTSLTIQCQVDSQVTMMFWYRQQPGQSLTLIATANQGSEATYESGFVIDKFPISRPNLTFSTLTVSNMSPEDSSIYLCSMGRGNTEAFFGQGTRLTVV.

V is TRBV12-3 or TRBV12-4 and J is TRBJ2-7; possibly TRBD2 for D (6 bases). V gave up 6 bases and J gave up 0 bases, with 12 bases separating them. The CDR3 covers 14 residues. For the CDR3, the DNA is TGTGCCAGCAGGCGGGACCCGAGCTCCTACGAGCAGTACTTC. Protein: CASRRDPSSYEQYF.